This TCR beta chain was documented in a study of T cells in Graves' hyperthyroidism and ophthalmopathy. Researchers amplified the TCR beta CDR3 regions from RNA transcripts. HTBI primers were employed in a first-round RT-PCR of the TCR CDR3. Using its own MiXCR run on the multiplex PCR reads, TCRdb lists one record per CDR3 protein. The data show fewer than 850,000 distinct CDR3 sequences, with approximately 15% seen just once and around 15% held by the top ten. Patients aged 18 to 65 with hyperthyroidism were newly diagnosed, with duration under 2 months. Patients were excluded because of uncontrolled infection, other autoimmune disease, pregnancy or lactation. Clinical symptoms, serum thyroxine, TRAb, thyroid ultrasound and orbital computed tomography established diagnosis. Study-level results: The blood repertoire included most of the expanded thyroid clonotypes above 0.001.

Details on this clonotype: Its specificity is not known.

The receptor was isolated from a man aged 50-60 years with Graves' hyperthyroidism. Sequences were obtained from blood.

The CDR3 sequence: CASSNPSSGSYGYTF. The CDR3 DNA reads TGTGCCAGCAGCAACCCCTCTAGCGGGAGCTATGGCTACACCTTC. The genes are TRBV7-9 and TRBJ1-2, with D unclear. CDR1 is SEHNR and CDR2 is FQNEAQ in the germline V gene (reference sequence). The CDR3 is made up of 15 amino acids. V lost 5 bases and J 4 bases, leaving 17 bases between the germline ends. Full variable domain (outside the CDR3, taken from reference TRBV7-9 and TRBJ1-2): DTGVSQNPRHKITKRGQNVTFRCDPISEHNRLYWYRQTLGQGPEFLTYFQNEAQLEKSRLLSDRFSAERPKGSFSTLEIQRTEQGDSAMYLCASSNPSSGSYGYTFGSGTRLTVV.